The clone carrying this TCR beta chain occurred many times. What it binds is unknown. For the diagnoses, clinical symptoms, serum thyroxine and TRAb, thyroid ultrasound and orbital computed tomography were used. Amplification of TCR beta CDR3 regions was performed using RNA transcripts as template. An initial round of RT-PCR targeting the TCR CDR3 relied on the HTBI primer set. In TCRdb, the multiplex PCR reads were re-called with MiXCR into one record per CDR3 protein. The repertoire holds around 600,000 distinct CDR3 sequences, with approximately 15% as singletons. The data derive from a study of T cells in Graves' hyperthyroidism and ophthalmopathy. The study, taken as a whole, reports: Onset of ophthalmopathy came a median roughly 6.4 months after the model predicted it.

Trimming at V came to 7 bases and at J to 2 bases, leaving 6 bases not matched to a gene. The CDR3 loop spans 14 amino acids. Germline V CDR1 and CDR2: SGDLS, YYNGEE. The V and J genes are TRBV9 and TRBJ1-2, with TRBD1 matching over 9 bases. The clonotype comes from a woman aged 18-30 years with Graves' ophthalmopathy. The sequenced sample consisted of blood. The CDR3 here is CASGGTGSNYGYTF. The CDR3 DNA is TGTGCCAGCGGTGGGACAGGGAGCAACTATGGCTACACCTTC. The full variable domain, its missing parts supplied by reference TRBV9 and TRBJ1-2, is DSGVTQTPKHLITATGQRVTLRCSPRSGDLSVYWYQQSLDQGLQFLIQYYNGEERAKGNILERFSAQQFPDLHSELNLSSLELGDSALYFCASGGTGSNYGYTFGSGTRLTVV.